The 5 T cell receptor beta chains below all came from one sample that was sequenced in a study of CD8 T cells in Susac syndrome (dated by TCRdb to about 2019). Library generation was performed with the immunoSEQ multiplex PCR assay. RNA was extracted using the RNeasy kit, and roughly 0.5 to 1 microgram was reverse transcribed with random hexamers. The raw public reads went through TCRdb reprocessing: fastp at Q25, MiXCR clone calling, in-frame beta chains kept. Every distinct CDR3 protein forms one entry, paired with its most common genes and DNA. The sample has some 180,000 distinct CDR3 sequences on record, just under 95% of them singletons. Less than 0.12% of the sample is taken by the ten largest. Sequenced material: CD4+ T cells from PBMCs. The receptors here all came from a human donor in good health.

The rearrangement uses TRBV7-2 and TRBJ2-5; 8 bases map to TRBD1. With V trimmed by 4 bases and J by 4 bases, 5 bases remained unmatched. The germline V gene has CDR1 SGHTA and CDR2 FQGNSA. The CDR3 covers 14 residues. The CDR3 DNA follows: TGTGCCAGCAGCTCCCAGACAGGGGCAGAGACCCAGTACTTC. Translated: CASSSQTGAETQYF. Full variable domain (remainder filled in from reference TRBV7-2 and TRBJ2-5): GAGVSQSPSNKVTEKGKDVELRCDPISGHTALYWYRQSLGQGLEFLIYFQGNSAPDKSGLPSDRFSAERTGGSVSTLTIQRTQQEDSAVYLCASSSQTGAETQYFGPGTRLLVL.

The rearrangement links TRBV27 to TRBJ1-4; 9 positions match TRBD1. J lost 5 bases, V lost 5 bases, and 6 bases had no gene match. The CDR3 is made up of 15 amino acids. The V gene's germline CDR1 is MNHEY and CDR2 SMNVEV (reference sequence). This chain's CDR3 is CASSPGTGRNEKLFF. The CDR3 nucleotides read TGTGCCAGCAGTCCCGGGACAGGGAGAAATGAAAAACTGTTTTTT. The variable domain in full, completed from reference TRBV27 and TRBJ1-4, reads EAQVTQNPRYLITVTGKKLTVTCSQNMNHEYMSWYRQDPGLGLRQIYYSMNVEVTDKGDVPEGYKVSRKEKRNFPLILESPSPNQTSLYFCASSPGTGRNEKLFFGSGTQLSVL.

The sample holds one count of this clonotype. This rearrangement joins TRBV30 to TRBJ1-2, with TRBD1 matching over 8 bases. Germline CDR1 and CDR2: GTSNPN and SVGIG (reference sequence). V lost 6 bases, J lost 7 bases, and 4 bases stayed unmatched. The CDR3 spans 11 residues. CDR3 region: CACDQGAGYTF. Here the CDR3 DNA reads TGTGCCTGTGATCAGGGGGCTGGCTACACCTTC.

The V gene is TRBV30, the J gene TRBJ2-3, with a tentative D call TRBD2 (6 bases). Looked up from germline, CDR1 is GTSNPN and CDR2 is SVGIG (reference sequence). The CDR3 runs to 12 residues. The V end was cut by 3 bases, the J end by 5 bases, with 9 bases between. This chain's CDR3 is CAWRLAGDTQYF. In nucleotides, the CDR3 is TGTGCCTGGAGACTAGCAGGAGATACGCAGTATTTT. Complete variable domain (other parts from reference TRBV30 and TRBJ2-3): SQTIHQWPATLVQPVGSPLSLECTVEGTSNPNLYWYRQAAGRGLQLLFYSVGIGQISSEVPQNLSASRPQDRQFILSSKKLLLSDSGFYLCAWRLAGDTQYFGPGTRLTVL.

This chain links TRBV4-2 with TRBJ2-2, with 11 positions matching TRBD1. The CDR3 length is 15 residues. CDR1 is LGHNA and CDR2 is YNFKEQ in the germline V gene. The V gene end was trimmed by 3 bases and the J gene end by 8 bases; junction bases not matched to a gene: 5. The CDR3 here is CASSHQDRGLGELFF. Here the CDR3 DNA reads TGTGCCAGCAGCCATCAGGACAGGGGGCTGGGGGAGCTGTTTTTT.